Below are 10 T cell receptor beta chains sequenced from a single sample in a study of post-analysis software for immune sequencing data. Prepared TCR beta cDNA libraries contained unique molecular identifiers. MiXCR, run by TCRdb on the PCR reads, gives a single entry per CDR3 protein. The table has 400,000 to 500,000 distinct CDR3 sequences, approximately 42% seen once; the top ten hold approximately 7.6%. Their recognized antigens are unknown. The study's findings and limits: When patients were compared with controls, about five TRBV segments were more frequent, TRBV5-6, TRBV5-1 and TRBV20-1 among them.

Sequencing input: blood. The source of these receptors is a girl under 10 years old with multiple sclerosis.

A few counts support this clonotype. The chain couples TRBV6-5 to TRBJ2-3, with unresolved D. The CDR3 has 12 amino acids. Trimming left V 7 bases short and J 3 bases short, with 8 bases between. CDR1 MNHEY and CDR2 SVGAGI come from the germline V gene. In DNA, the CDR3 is TGTGCCAGCAAGCCGAGGACAGATACGCAGTATTTT. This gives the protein CASKPRTDTQYF.

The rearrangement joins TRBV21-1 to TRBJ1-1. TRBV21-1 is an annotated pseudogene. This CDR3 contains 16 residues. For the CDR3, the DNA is TGTGCCAGCAGCAAATTAAAGAAGGTGGGGAACACTGAAGCTTTCTTT. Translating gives CASSKLKKVGNTEAFF.

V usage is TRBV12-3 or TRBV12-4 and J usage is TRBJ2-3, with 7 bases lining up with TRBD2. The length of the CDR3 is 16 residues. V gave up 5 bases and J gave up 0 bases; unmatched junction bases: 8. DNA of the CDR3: TGTGCCAGCAGTATACTAGCGAACCCTAGCACAGATACGCAGTATTTT. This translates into CASSILANPSTDTQYF.

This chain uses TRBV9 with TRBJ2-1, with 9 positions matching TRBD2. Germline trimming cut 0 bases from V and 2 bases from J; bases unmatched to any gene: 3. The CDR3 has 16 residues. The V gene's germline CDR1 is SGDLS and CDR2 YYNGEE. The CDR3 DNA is TGTGCCAGCAGCGTAGCAGGCGGGAGGGCCTACAATGAGCAGTTCTTC. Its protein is CASSVAGGRAYNEQFF.

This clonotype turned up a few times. The CDR3 is CSVGSGRPPYEQYF. The CDR3 coding sequence is TGCAGCGTAGGAAGCGGGAGACCACCCTACGAGCAGTACTTC. The J gene is TRBJ2-7, the V gene TRBV29-1; 8 bases match TRBD2. The V gene's germline CDR1 is SQVTM and CDR2 ANQGSEA. This CDR3 comprises 14 residues. V gave up 6 bases and J gave up 2 bases; unmatched junction bases: 9.

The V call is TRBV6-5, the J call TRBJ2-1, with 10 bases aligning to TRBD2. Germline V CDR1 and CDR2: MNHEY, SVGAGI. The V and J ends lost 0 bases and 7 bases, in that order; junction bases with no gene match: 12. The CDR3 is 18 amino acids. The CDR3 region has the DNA TGTGCCAGCAGTTACTCTTCCGCGCTAGCGGGAGCGATTAATGAGCAGTTCTTC. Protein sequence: CASSYSSALAGAINEQFF.

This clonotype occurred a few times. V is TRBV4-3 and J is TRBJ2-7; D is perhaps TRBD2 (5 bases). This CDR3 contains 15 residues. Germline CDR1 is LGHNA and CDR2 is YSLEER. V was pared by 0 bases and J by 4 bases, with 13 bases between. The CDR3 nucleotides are TGCGCCAGCAGCCAAGATCGCGGGTCCCGTTACGAGCAGTACTTC. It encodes CASSQDRGSRYEQYF.

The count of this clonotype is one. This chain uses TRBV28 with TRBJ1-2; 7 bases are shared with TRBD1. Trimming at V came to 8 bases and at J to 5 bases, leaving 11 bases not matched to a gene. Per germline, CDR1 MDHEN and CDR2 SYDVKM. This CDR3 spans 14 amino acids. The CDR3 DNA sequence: TGTGCCAGCCTCCCTACGGGACAGCTTTATGGCTACACCTTC. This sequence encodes CASLPTGQLYGYTF.

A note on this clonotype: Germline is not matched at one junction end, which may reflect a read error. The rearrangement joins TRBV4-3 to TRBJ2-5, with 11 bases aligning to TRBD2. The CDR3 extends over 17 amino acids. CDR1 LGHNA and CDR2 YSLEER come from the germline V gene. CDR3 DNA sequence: TGCACCAGCAGCCAAGGGGGTAGCGGGAGGGCCCAAGAGACCCAGTACTTC. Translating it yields CTSSQGGSGRAQETQYF.

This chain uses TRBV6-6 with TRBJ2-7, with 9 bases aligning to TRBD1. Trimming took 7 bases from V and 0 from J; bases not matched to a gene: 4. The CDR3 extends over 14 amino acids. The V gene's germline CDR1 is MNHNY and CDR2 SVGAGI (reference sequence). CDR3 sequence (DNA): TGTGCCAGCACCGGGACAGGGACCTCCTACGAGCAGTACTTC. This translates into CASTGTGTSYEQYF.